Each of the 3 T cell receptor beta chains below was sequenced from the same sample in a study of shared clonotypes between healthy human individuals. The method was immunoSEQ multiplex PCR; TCRdb's version includes in-frame clones alone and lacks a portion of them. The sample yields more than 500,000 clones, around 96% seen once. What was sequenced was naive CD4+ T cells sorted from blood. The subset: CD45RA+ positively selected. All receptors derive from a woman aged 25 to 39 in good health.

This clone was observed a handful of times. The rearrangement uses TRBV18 and TRBJ2-7; 7 bases map to TRBD1. Looked up from germline, CDR1 is KGHSH and CDR2 is LQKENI. Trimming removed 5 bases from V and 4 bases from J; junction bases left unmatched: 8. This CDR3 region has 14 residues. CDR3 nucleotide sequence: TGTGCCAGCTCAGGTCAAGACAGGGTTTACGAGCAGTACTTC. It codes for CASSGQDRVYEQYF.

The chain links TRBV7-3 to TRBJ2-1, with 7 bases aligning to TRBD2. The CDR3 runs to 14 residues. Germline V gene lookup returns CDR1 SGHTA and CDR2 FQGTGA. V shed 4 bases, J shed 9 bases, and the junction held 9 bases outside the gene matches. The CDR3 protein is CASSSSRDYSEQFF. In DNA, the CDR3 is TGTGCCAGCAGCTCGTCCCGGGACTATTCTGAGCAGTTCTTC.

This clone was found once. The genes are TRBV10-1 and TRBJ2-3, with D perhaps assigned TRBD1 or TRBD2 (5 bases each). Trimming took off 6 bases at V and 3 bases at J, with 13 bases between the two ends. This CDR3 is 14 amino acids long. Germline V gene lookup returns CDR1 WNHNN and CDR2 SYGVQD (reference sequence). This CDR3 reads CASSGTLATDTQYF. The DNA for the CDR3 is TGCGCCAGCAGCGGGACCTTGGCGACAGATACGCAGTATTTT.